This T cell receptor (beta chain) was captured in a study of identical twins. From germline, CDR1 is SGHRS and CDR2 YFSETQ. The CDR3 is 14 residues long. The V and J ends lost 0 bases and 1 base respectively, with 7 bases between them. MiXCR, run by TCRdb on the 5' RACE reads, gives a single entry per CDR3 protein. The table includes approximately 140,000 distinct CDR3 sequences, approximately 3.5% detected once. Regarding this clonotype: As yet, its antigen is unknown. This likely comes from a read error, as the CDR3 has no conserved phenylalanine or tryptophan at its end.

Study findings and constraints: Modelling approaches yielded underestimates of out-of-frame TCR alpha sharing between monozygotic twins. Analyses based on zero insertions could be partly confounded by invariant MAIT and iNKT cells.

The material sequenced was memory T cells sorted from blood. The receptor was isolated from a man younger than 35 in good health. The chain links TRBV5-1 to TRBJ1-2; D call uncertain. The CDR3 loop reads CASSLEWGNYGYTL. CDR3 nucleotides: TGCGCCAGCAGCTTGGAGTGGGGTAACTATGGCTACACCCTC.